Sequencing of this TCR beta chain was carried out in a study of technical replicates of blood from several donors. This CDR3 has 18 residues. The V gene's germline CDR1 is SEHNR and CDR2 FQNEAQ (reference sequence). With V trimmed by 5 bases and J by 2 bases, 13 bases remained unmatched. Method: immunoSEQ multiplex PCR; TCRdb's copy keeps in-frame clones and lacks some. The sample carries approximately 15,000 clones, around nine tenths recorded once. The chain employs TRBV7-9 and TRBJ2-3; the match to TRBD1 covers 10 bases. This clonotype was obtained from a human donor in good health. The sequenced sample consisted of PBMCs. CDR3 residues: CASSLGTGVSVFTDTQYF. CDR3 DNA sequence: TGTGCCAGCAGCCTAGGGACAGGGGTTAGCGTCTTCACAGATACGCAGTATTTT.